Following are 3 T cell receptor beta chains from one sample sequenced in a study of T-cell memory formation after mild COVID-19. Using its own MiXCR run on the 5' RACE reads, TCRdb lists one record per CDR3 protein. Of 430,000 or so distinct CDR3 sequences detected, 25% appear once; the ten largest clones hold roughly an eighth. Material for sequencing was PBMCs or a T cell subset sorted from them (not recorded which). The receptors originated from an adult woman who had mild COVID-19 (a few samples of this study predate the infection). Cell type and time point are not known.

This chain uses TRBV14 with TRBJ1-2, with D tentatively TRBD1 (5 bases). The CDR3 is made up of 13 amino acids. Trimming took 4 bases from V and 8 from J, leaving 14 bases between them. From germline, CDR1 is SGHDN and CDR2 FVKESK. The chain's CDR3 is CASSPRDGGGYTF. The CDR3 nucleotides read TGTGCCAGCAGCCCTAGGGACGGCGGCGGCTACACCTTC.

This clonotype showed up just a few times. The chain has TRBV9 and TRBJ2-3, with D possibly being TRBD1 or TRBD2 (7 bases each). There are 14 residues in the CDR3. V was clipped by 3 bases and J by 6 bases, with 14 bases between them. The germline CDR1 and CDR2 sequences are SGDLS and YYNGEE. The CDR3 coding sequence is TGTGCCAGCAGCGCAGGGGGGGTTTGGGATACGCAGTATTTT. Its translation is CASSAGGVWDTQYF.

This clonotype has more than one count but fewer than ten. The chain links TRBV4-2 to TRBJ2-7; no definite D call. V was clipped by 1 base and J by 6 bases, with 22 bases between them. Germline loops: CDR1 LGHNA, CDR2 YNFKEQ. The CDR3 extends over 17 amino acids. The CDR3 DNA sequence: TGTGCCAGCAGCCAAGCGGTGGGGTCCAATCGGTCTCCCGAGCAGTACTTC. This sequence encodes CASSQAVGSNRSPEQYF.